This T cell receptor (beta chain) is drawn from a study of T-cell memory formation after mild COVID-19. Across the whole study: Largely donor-specific sequence clusters came from a couple of donors.

Worth noting for this clonotype: The antigen remains undetermined.

Findings and limits, study-wide: Cross-reactive memory appears to have joined, as suggested by some responding clones showing up in pre-infection memory. Later expanders leaned toward CD4+, whereas clones contracting from day 15 to 85 were balanced CD4/CD8. Researchers report contracting CD4+ clones mostly in CM and EM, with CD8+ clones in EMRA.

Per the germline V gene, CDR1 is DFQATT and CDR2 is SNEGSKA (reference sequence). V was shortened by 6 bases and J by 2 bases, with 11 bases between the two germline ends. The CDR3 contains 13 residues. Each CDR3 protein gets one entry after TCRdb re-called the 5' RACE reads with MiXCR. The table has around 470,000 distinct CDR3 sequences, over 15% seen once. The sequenced sample was PBMCs or a T cell subset sorted from them (not recorded which). The sequence derives from an adult woman who had mild COVID-19 (a few samples of this study predate the infection). Cell type and time point are not known. V is TRBV20-1 and J is TRBJ1-3; D unresolved. CDR3 nucleotides: TGCAGTGCCTCCCCGCCGCCTGGAAACACCATATATTTT. Translation: CSASPPPGNTIYF.